Here is one TCR beta chain with its context. The sample belongs to a study of blood T cell repertoires in COVID-19. Study in general: Samples came from the United States, Italy and Spain, spanning acute and convalescent COVID-19. Sources were T cells, B-cell-depleted T cells, or PBMCs; the material itself was cDNA or gDNA.

In the authors' methods: Amplification with reference gene primers provided the estimates of nucleated cell counts. Only in-frame clones appear in the TCRdb table, and some are missing; sequencing was by immunoSEQ multiplex PCR. V, J and clone size are those of that table, while D and trimming were read from the DNA. This sample yields about 380,000 clones, of which roughly 80% are seen a single time; about 1% belongs to the top ten. J was trimmed by 8 bases and V by 5 bases; bases with no gene match: 13. CDR1 and CDR2 (germline): MNHEY, SVGAGI. The CDR3 is 15 amino acids. The rearrangement links TRBV6-5 to TRBJ1-2, with 8 nucleotides matching TRBD1. The sample comprised peripheral blood. The sequence was collected from a human donor with acute or convalescent COVID-19. The donor label of this sample is uncertain. CDR3 sequence (DNA): TGTGCCAGCAGTCCCTTTGGCCAGGGGGCATACGGCTACACCTTC. Translating gives CASSPFGQGAYGYTF.